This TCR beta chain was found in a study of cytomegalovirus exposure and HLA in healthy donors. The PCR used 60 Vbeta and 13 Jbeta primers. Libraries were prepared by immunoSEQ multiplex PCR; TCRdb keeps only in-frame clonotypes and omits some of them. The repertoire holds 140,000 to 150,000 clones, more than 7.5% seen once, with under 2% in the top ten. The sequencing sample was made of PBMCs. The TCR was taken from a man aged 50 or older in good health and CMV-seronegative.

The CDR3 reads CASSPPGNLAGFNEQFF. The CDR3 DNA is TGTGCCAGCTCACCACCCGGAAACCTAGCGGGATTCAATGAGCAGTTCTTC. This chain connects TRBV18 to TRBJ2-1, with 9 bases aligning to TRBD2. The CDR3 has 17 residues. Looked up from germline, CDR1 is KGHSH and CDR2 is LQKENI. J was trimmed by 6 bases and V by 0 bases; bases with no gene match: 9. The full variable domain, completed using reference TRBV18 and TRBJ2-1, is NAGVMQNPRHLVRRRGQEARLRCSPMKGHSHVYWYRQLPEEGLKFMVYLQKENIIDESGMPKERFSAEFPKEGPSILRIQQVVRGDSAAYFCASSPPGNLAGFNEQFFGPGTRLTVL.